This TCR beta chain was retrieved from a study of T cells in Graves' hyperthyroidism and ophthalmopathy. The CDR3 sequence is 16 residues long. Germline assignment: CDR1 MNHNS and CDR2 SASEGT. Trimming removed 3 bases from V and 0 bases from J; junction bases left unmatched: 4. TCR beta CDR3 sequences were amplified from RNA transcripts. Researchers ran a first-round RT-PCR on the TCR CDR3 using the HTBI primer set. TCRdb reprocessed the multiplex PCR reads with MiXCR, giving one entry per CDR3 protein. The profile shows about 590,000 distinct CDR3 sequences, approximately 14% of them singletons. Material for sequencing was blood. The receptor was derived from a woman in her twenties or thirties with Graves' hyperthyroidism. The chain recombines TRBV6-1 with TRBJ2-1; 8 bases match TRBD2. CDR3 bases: TGTGCCAGCAGTGACCTACTAGCGGACTCCTACAATGAGCAGTTCTTC. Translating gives CASSDLLADSYNEQFF.